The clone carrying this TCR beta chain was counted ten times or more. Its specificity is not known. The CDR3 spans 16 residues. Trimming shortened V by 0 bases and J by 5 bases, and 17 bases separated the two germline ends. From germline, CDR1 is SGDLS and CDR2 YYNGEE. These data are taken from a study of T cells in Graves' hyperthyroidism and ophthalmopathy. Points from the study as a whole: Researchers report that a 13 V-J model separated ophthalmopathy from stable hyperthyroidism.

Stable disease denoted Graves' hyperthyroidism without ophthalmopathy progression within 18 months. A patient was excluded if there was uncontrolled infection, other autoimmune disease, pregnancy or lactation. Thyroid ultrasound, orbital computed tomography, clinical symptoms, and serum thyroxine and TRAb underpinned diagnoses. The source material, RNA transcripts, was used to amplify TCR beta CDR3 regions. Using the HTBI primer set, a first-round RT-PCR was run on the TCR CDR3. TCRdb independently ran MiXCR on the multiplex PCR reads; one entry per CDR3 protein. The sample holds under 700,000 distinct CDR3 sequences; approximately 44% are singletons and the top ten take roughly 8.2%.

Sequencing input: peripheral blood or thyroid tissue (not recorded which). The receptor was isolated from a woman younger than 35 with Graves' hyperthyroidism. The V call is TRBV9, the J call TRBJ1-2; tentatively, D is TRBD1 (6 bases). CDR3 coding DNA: TGTGCCAGCAGCGTAGAGGGGGAGGGTGTACAGTATGGCTACACCTTC. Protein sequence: CASSVEGEGVQYGYTF. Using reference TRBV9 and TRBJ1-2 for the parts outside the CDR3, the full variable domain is DSGVTQTPKHLITATGQRVTLRCSPRSGDLSVYWYQQSLDQGLQFLIQYYNGEERAKGNILERFSAQQFPDLHSELNLSSLELGDSALYFCASSVEGEGVQYGYTFGSGTRLTVV.